These T cell receptor beta chains were read from a single sample in a study of neurological immune-mediated disorders. TCRdb reprocessed the 5' RACE reads via MiXCR and lists one record per CDR3 protein. This sample carries 70,000 or so distinct CDR3 sequences, 3.2% of them seen once, and the ten largest clones take about 5%. Sequenced input: PBMCs. All receptors come from a woman aged 45-59 years with multiple sclerosis. Both conserved end residues are part of each CDR3. D genes are given only for firm matches. Sizes are listed as once, few, many or a size class.

clone_size d_call j_call v_call cdr3_length cdr3_nt cdr3_aa
many - TRBJ1-5 TRBV3-1 16 TGTGCCAGCAGCCAAGATCCGGCAGGGGTGAATCAGCCCCAGCATTTT CASSQDPAGVNQPQHF
many - TRBJ1-2 TRBV6-6 11 TGTGCCTGTAGAGTGAACTATGGCTACACCTTC CACRVNYGYTF
many - TRBJ1-1 TRBV5-1 14 TGCGCCAGCAGCTTGGGGGGGGCGTACACTGAAGCTTTCTTT CASSLGGAYTEAFF
many - TRBJ2-1 TRBV7-2 11 TGTGCCAGCAGCTTATATTATGAGCAGTTCTTC CASSLYYEQFF
many TRBD2 TRBJ2-1 TRBV20-1 17 TGCAGTGCTAGTTCCCTAGCGGGGGGTTTCTCCTACAATGAGCAGTTCTTC CSASSLAGGFSYNEQFF
many - TRBJ2-7 TRBV16 13 TGTGCCAGCAGCGAAGGCAGGGCCTACGAGCAGTACTTC CASSEGRAYEQYF
many TRBD1 TRBJ2-3 TRBV28 14 TGTGCCAGCAGTCATGGACAGGGCACAGATACGCAGTATTTT CASSHGQGTDTQYF
many TRBD2 TRBJ2-1 TRBV20-1 17 TGCAGTGCTTTAGATCGTAGCGGGAGGCTTTCCTACAATGAGCAGTTCTTC CSALDRSGRLSYNEQFF
many TRBD2 TRBJ2-3 TRBV29-1 14 TGCAGCGGTTCGACTAGCGGGGCAACAGATACGCAGTATTTT CSGSTSGATDTQYF
many - TRBJ2-7 TRBV4-2 14 TGTGCCAGCAGCGAAACAGGGCGGTCCTACGAGCAGTACTTC CASSETGRSYEQYF
many TRBD1 TRBJ1-5 TRBV28 14 TGTGCCAGCACCACAGGGGAATGGGATCAGCCCCAGCATTTT CASTTGEWDQPQHF
many - TRBJ2-3 TRBV20-1 13 TGCAGTGCTAGAGACCCGGTTGCAGATACGCAGTATTTT CSARDPVADTQYF
many TRBD1 TRBJ1-2 TRBV6-1 13 TGTGCCAGCAGTATTCTCAGGGGGAATGGCTACACCTTC CASSILRGNGYTF
many - TRBJ2-7 TRBV7-2 17 TGTGCCAGCAGCTTAGGAAGGTTTGGAAATCCCTCCTACGAGCAGTACTTC CASSLGRFGNPSYEQYF
many TRBD2 TRBJ2-1 TRBV6-2/TRBV6-3 20 TGTGCCAGCAGTTCCCTAGGGACTAGCGGGATCGGGGGCCTCCACAATGAGCAGTTCTTC CASSSLGTSGIGGLHNEQFF
many TRBD1 TRBJ1-3 TRBV6-6 14 TGTGCCAGCAGTTATGGACAGGGTGGAAACACCATATATTTT CASSYGQGGNTIYF
many - TRBJ1-5 TRBV18 13 TGTGCCAGCTCACCGGACGGGGATCAGCCCCAGCATTTT CASSPDGDQPQHF
many TRBD1 TRBJ1-5 TRBV20-1 15 TGCAGTGCTAGAGACTCACAGGGGAAGGGTCAGCCCCAGCATTTT CSARDSQGKGQPQHF
many - TRBJ1-5 TRBV28 16 TGTGCCAGCAGTCCGTTCGGAACCAGTAGCAATCAGCCCCAGCATTTT CASSPFGTSSNQPQHF
many - TRBJ1-1 TRBV20-1 13 TGCAGTGCTAGTGTGGGAAGTAACACTGAAGCTTTCTTT CSASVGSNTEAFF
many TRBD2 TRBJ2-1 TRBV6-2/TRBV6-3 18 TGTGCCAGCAGTTACACACCCCAACTAGCGGGAGGATACAATGAGCAGTTCTTC CASSYTPQLAGGYNEQFF
many - TRBJ2-3 TRBV4-2 14 TGTGCCAGCAGCCAACTCCTACAGTCAGATACGCAGTATTTT CASSQLLQSDTQYF
many TRBD2 TRBJ2-2 TRBV9 17 TGTGCCAGCAGCGCCCGGGAAGCGGGAGCGAACACCGGGGAGCTGTTTTTT CASSAREAGANTGELFF
many TRBD2 TRBJ2-5 TRBV20-1 15 TGCAGTGCTCCGGGACTAGCGGCCGTGACGGAGACCCAGTACTTC CSAPGLAAVTETQYF
many TRBD1 TRBJ1-5 TRBV20-1 14 TGCAGTGCCTCCGGGACAGGGGGGCGTCAGCCCCAGCATTTT CSASGTGGRQPQHF
many - TRBJ2-2 TRBV14 16 TGTGCCAGCAGCCAACTGACGGGAAAGAACACCGGGGAGCTGTTTTTT CASSQLTGKNTGELFF
many TRBD2 TRBJ2-5 TRBV5-1 15 TGCGCCAGCAGCTTGGGGGCTAGCGGGAGCGAGACCCAGTACTTC CASSLGASGSETQYF
many - TRBJ2-7 TRBV12-3/TRBV12-4 16 TGTGCCAGCAGTTTAGCCCCCAGGGGGGATTCCTACGAGCAGTACTTC CASSLAPRGDSYEQYF
many - TRBJ1-2 TRBV12-3/TRBV12-4 12 TGTGCCAGCAGCTCCGATACCTATGGCTACACCTTC CASSSDTYGYTF
few TRBD2 TRBJ2-3 TRBV5-1 16 TGCGCCAGCAGCTCGGGACTAGCGGTGAGCACAGATACGCAGTATTTT CASSSGLAVSTDTQYF